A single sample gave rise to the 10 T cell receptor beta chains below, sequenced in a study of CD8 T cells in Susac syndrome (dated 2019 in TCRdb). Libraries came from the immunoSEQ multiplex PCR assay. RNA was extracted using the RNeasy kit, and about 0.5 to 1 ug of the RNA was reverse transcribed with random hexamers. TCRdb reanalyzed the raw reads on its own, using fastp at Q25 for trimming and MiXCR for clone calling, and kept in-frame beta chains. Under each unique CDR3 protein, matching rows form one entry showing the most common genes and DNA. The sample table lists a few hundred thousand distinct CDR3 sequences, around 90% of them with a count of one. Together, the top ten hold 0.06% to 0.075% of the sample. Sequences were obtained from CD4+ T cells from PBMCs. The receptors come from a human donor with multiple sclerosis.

This CDR3 is CASSSGQGATEAFF. The CDR3 coding sequence is TGTGCCAGCAGCTCAGGACAGGGGGCCACTGAAGCTTTCTTT. The V and J genes are TRBV6-1 and TRBJ1-1, with 11 positions matching TRBD1. Per germline, CDR1 MNHNS and CDR2 SASEGT. V gave up 6 bases and J gave up 4 bases; unmatched junction bases: 4. The CDR3 has 14 residues.

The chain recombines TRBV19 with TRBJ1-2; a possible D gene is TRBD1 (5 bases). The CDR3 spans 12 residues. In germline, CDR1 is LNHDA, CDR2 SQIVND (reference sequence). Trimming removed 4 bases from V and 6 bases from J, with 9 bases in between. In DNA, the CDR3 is TGTGCCAGTAGTACAGGGAGGCATGGCTACACCTTC. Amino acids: CASSTGRHGYTF.

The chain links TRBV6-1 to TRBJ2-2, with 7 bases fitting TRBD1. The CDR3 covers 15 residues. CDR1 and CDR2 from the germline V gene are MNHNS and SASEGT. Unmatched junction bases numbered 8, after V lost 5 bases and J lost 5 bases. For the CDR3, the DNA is TGTGCCAGCAGTCGCACAGGGGTCTTTACCGGGGAGCTGTTTTTT. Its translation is CASSRTGVFTGELFF.

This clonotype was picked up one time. The CDR3 sequence: CASSLGLVGDTQYF. CDR3 coding DNA: TGTGCCAGCAGCCTTGGACTAGTGGGAGATACGCAGTATTTT. J is TRBJ2-3 and V is TRBV5-6; 7 bases align to TRBD2. The germline V gene has CDR1 SGHDT and CDR2 YYEEEE. V shed 4 bases and J 5 bases; nucleotides not matched to a gene: 7. This CDR3 comprises 14 residues.

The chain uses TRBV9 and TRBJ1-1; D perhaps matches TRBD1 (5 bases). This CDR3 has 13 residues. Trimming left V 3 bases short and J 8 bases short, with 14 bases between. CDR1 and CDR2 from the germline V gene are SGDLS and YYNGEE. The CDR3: CASSAREWGEAFF. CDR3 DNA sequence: TGTGCCAGCAGCGCTCGAGAATGGGGGGAAGCTTTCTTT.

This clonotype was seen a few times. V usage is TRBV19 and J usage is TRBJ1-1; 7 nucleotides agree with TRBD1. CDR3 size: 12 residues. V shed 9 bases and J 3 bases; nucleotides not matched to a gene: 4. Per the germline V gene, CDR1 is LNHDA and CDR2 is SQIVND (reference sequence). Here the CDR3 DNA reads TGTGCCAGCCGGGACAGATACACTGAAGCTTTCTTT. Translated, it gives CASRDRYTEAFF.

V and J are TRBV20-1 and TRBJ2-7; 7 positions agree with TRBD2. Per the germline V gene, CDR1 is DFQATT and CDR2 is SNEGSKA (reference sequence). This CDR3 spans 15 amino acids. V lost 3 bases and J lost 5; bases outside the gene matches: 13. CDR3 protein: CSASPRSGNPDEQYF. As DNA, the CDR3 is TGCAGTGCTAGCCCCCGGAGCGGGAACCCAGACGAGCAGTACTTC.

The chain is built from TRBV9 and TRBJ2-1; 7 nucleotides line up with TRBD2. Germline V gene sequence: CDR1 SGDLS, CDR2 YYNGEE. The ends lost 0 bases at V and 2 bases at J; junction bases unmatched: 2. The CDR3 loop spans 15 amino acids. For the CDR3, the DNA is TGTGCCAGCAGCGTAGTAAGCGGGGCCTACAATGAGCAGTTCTTC. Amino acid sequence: CASSVVSGAYNEQFF.

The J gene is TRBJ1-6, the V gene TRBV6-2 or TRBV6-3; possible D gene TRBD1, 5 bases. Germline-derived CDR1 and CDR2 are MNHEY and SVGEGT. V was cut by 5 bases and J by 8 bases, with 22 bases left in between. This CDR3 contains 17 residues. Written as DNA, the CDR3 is TGTGCCAGCAGTAACCAACTGACTACAGGAGACCATTCACCCCTCCACTTT. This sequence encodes CASSNQLTTGDHSPLHF.

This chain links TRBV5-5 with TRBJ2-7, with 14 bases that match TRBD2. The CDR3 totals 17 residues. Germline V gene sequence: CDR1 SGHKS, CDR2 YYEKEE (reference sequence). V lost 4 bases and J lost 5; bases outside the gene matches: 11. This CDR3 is CASSPRGLAGELNEQYF. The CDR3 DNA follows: TGTGCCAGCAGCCCCCGGGGACTAGCGGGAGAACTAAACGAGCAGTACTTC.